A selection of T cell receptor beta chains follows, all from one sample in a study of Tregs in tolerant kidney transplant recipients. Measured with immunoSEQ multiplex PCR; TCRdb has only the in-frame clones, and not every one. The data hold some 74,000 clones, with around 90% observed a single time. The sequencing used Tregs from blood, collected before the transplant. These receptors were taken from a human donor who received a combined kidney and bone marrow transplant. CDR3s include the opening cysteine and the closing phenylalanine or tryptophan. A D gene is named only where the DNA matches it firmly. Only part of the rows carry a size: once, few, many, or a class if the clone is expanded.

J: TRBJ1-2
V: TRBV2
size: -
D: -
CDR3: CASSTERRGYTF
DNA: TGTGCCAGCAGCACGGAACGGAGGGGCTACACCTTC

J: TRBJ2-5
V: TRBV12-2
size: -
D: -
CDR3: CASRKRNSGKETQYF
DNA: TGTGCAAGTCGCAAACGGAATAGCGGGAAAGAGACCCAGTACTTC

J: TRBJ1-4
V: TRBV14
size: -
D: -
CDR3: CASSQAGTNEKLFF
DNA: TGTGCCAGCAGCCAAGCCGGGACCAATGAAAAACTGTTTTTT

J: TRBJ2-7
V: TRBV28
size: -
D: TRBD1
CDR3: CASSTRQGSGLSYEQYF
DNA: TGTGCCAGCAGTACTCGACAGGGTTCAGGGTTGTCCTACGAGCAGTACTTC

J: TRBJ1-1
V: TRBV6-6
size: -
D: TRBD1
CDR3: CASSSGQALNTEAFF
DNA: TGTGCCAGCAGTTCTGGACAGGCCCTGAACACTGAAGCTTTCTTT

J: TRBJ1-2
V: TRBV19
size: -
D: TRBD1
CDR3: CASSISELDRGSGYTF
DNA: TGTGCCAGTAGTATCTCGGAGTTGGACAGGGGATCTGGCTACACCTTC

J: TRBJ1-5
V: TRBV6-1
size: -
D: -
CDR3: CASTPDGNQPQHF
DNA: TGTGCCAGCACTCCCGACGGTAATCAGCCCCAGCATTTT

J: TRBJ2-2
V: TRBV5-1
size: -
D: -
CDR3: CASKDGGAGSTGELFF
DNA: TGCGCCAGCAAAGATGGAGGGGCCGGTAGCACCGGGGAGCTGTTTTTT

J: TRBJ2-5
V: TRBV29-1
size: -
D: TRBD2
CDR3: CSVSGTSGQETQYF
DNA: TGCAGCGTTTCCGGGACTAGCGGCCAAGAGACCCAGTACTTC

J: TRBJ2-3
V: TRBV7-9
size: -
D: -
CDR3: CASSLAGFEDTQYF
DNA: TGTGCCAGCAGCTTAGCTGGGTTTGAAGATACGCAGTATTTT

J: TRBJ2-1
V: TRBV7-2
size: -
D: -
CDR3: CASSLVYEQFF
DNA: TGTGCCAGCAGCTTAGTGTATGAGCAGTTCTTC

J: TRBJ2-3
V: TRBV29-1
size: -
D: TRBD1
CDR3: CSVWGTGTDTQYF
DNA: TGCAGCGTATGGGGGACAGGGACAGATACGCAGTATTTT

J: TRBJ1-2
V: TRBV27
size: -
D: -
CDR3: CASSPGRGRGYTF
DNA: TGTGCCAGCAGTCCGGGGAGAGGGAGAGGGTACACCTTC

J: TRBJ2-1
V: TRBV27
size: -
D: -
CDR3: CASSFGSSYNEQFF
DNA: TGTGCCAGCAGTTTCGGGAGCTCCTACAATGAGCAGTTCTTC

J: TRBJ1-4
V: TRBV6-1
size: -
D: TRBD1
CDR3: CASRGQRKTNEKLFF
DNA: TGTGCCAGCAGGGGACAGCGGAAGACTAATGAAAAACTGTTTTTT

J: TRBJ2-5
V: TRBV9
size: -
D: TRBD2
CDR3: CASSARGLAGAGETQYF
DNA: TGTGCCAGCAGCGCCAGGGGACTAGCGGGAGCGGGAGAGACCCAGTACTTC

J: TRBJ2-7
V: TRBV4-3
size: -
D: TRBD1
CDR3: CASSQGGGYRQGPSYEQYF
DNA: TGCGCCAGCAGCCAGGGCGGAGGTTATAGACAGGGCCCGTCCTACGAGCAGTACTTC

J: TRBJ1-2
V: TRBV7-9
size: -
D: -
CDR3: CASSLSASGYTF
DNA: TGTGCCAGCAGCTTATCAGCGTCTGGCTACACCTTC

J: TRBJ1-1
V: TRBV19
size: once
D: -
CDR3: CASSPLAGMNTEAFF
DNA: TGTGCCAGTAGTCCCCTCGCTGGTATGAACACTGAAGCTTTCTTT

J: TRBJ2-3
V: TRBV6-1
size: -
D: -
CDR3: CASSEWSLGADTQYF
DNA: TGTGCCAGCAGTGAATGGTCATTGGGGGCAGATACGCAGTATTTT

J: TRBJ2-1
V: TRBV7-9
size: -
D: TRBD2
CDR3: CASSLDSGGYNEQFF
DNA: TGTGCCAGCAGCTTGGATAGCGGGGGGTACAATGAGCAGTTCTTC